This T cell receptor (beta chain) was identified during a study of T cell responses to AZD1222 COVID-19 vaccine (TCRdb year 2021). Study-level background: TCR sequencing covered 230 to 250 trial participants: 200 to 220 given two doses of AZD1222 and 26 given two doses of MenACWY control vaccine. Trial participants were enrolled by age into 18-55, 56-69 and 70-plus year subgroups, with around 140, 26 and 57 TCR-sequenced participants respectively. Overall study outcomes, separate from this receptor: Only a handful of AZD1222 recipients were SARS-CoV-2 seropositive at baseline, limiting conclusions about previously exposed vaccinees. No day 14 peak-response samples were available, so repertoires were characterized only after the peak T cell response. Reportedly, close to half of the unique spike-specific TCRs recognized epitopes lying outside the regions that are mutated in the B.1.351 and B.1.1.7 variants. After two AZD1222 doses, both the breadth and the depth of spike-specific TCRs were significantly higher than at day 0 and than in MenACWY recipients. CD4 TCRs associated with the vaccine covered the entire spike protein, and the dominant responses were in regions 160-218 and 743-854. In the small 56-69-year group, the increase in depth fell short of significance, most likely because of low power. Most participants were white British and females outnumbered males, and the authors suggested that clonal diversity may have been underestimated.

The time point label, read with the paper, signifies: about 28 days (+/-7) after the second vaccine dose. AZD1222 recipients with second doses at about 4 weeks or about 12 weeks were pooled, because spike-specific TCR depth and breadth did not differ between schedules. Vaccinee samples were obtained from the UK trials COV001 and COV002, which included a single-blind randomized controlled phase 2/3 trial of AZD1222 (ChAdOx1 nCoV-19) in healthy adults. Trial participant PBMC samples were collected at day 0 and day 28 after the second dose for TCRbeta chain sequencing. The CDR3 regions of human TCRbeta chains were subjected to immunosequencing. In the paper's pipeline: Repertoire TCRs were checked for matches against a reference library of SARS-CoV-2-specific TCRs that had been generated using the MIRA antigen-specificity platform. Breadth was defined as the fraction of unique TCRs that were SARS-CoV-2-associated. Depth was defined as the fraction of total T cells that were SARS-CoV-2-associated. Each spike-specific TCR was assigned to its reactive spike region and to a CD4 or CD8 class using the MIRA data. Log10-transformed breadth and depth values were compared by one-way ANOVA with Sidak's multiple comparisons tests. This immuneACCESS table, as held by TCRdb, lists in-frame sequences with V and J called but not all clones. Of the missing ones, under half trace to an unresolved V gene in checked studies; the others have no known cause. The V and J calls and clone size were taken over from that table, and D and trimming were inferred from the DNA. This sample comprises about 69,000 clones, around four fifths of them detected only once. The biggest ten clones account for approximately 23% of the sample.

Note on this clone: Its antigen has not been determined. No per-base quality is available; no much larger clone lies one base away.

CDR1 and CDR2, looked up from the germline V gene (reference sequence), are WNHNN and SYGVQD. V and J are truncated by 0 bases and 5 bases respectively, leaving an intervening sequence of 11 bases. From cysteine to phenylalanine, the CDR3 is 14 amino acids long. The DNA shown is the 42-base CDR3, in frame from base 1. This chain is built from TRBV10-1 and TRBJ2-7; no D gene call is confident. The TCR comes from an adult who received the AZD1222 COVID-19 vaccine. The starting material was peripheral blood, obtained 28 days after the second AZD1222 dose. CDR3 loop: CASSESKGYHEQYF. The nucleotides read TGCGCCAGCAGTGAGTCGAAAGGGTACCACGAGCAGTACTTC.